The T cell receptor beta chain described here comes from a study of identical twins. This clonotype has at least ten counts. Each CDR3 protein is one row after TCRdb ran MiXCR on the 5' RACE reads. The profile covers some 690,000 distinct CDR3 sequences, with 21% appearing a single time and roughly 4.3% taken by the ten largest. This CDR3 is built from 14 residues. After removal of 7 bases from V and 4 bases from J, the junction contained 6 bases not matched to a gene. In germline, CDR1 is SEHNR, CDR2 FQNEAQ (reference sequence). The same sample was also studied in work on T cells expressing NK-cell markers. In that study: About six donors carried dominant NKG2C+ clonotypes that made up roughly 1.0-8% of their CD8+ T cells. In a handful of donors, dominant clonotypes made up about 25-65% of CD3+CD56-NKG2C+ cells.

This TCR derives from a woman younger than 30 in good health. The chain is built from TRBV7-9 and TRBJ1-1; TRBD1 agrees at 10 bases. Specimen: PBMCs. CDR3 sequence reads: CASILDRGSTEAFF. The CDR3 DNA sequence: TGTGCCAGCATCTTGGACAGGGGGAGCACTGAAGCTTTCTTT.